This T cell receptor (beta chain) was captured in a study of molecular identifiers for immune sequencing clone quantification. With respect to this clonotype: The CDR3 carries no conserved terminal phenylalanine or tryptophan, so it likely arises from a read error.

The germline CDR1 and CDR2 sequences are SGHDN and FVKESK. The CDR3 has 12 amino acids. V dropped 4 bases and J dropped 4 bases, with 8 bases sitting between them. Source material for naive CD8 libraries was roughly 19,000 to 1,000,000 sorted cells, with 10%, 30% or 50% RNA. For naive CD8 T cells, sorting used the CD8+CD4-CCR7+CD45RA+ phenotype. TCRdb redid the calling of the PCR reads with MiXCR, one entry per CDR3 protein. Among over 550,000 distinct CDR3 sequences, less than 30% were seen once, and the ten largest hold approximately 0.75%. The chain joins TRBV14 to TRBJ2-7; no firm D call. The sample comprised naive CD8+ T cells from blood, with Jurkat cell RNA spiked in. As to subset: FACS-sorted CD8+CD4-CCR7+CD45RA+ naive T cells. This receptor was taken from a human donor in good health. Some libraries in this study had Jurkat cell RNA spiked in. CDR3 DNA: TGTGCCAGCAGCCCGACTGCGTACGAGCAGTACTCC. Translated, it gives CASSPTAYEQYS.